This T cell receptor (beta chain) came from a study of T cells after posttransplantation cyclophosphamide (dated by TCRdb to the mid-2010s). Regarding the complete study: Using TRB sequencing, the study followed how the T cell repertoire reconstituted after myeloablative bone marrow transplantation in which posttransplantation cyclophosphamide served as GVHD prophylaxis. Blood from all 35 or so PTCy patients who had 1-year posttransplant specimens underwent TRB sequencing. Antigen receptor sequencing covered samples from 35 to 40 PTCy-treated patients and fewer than 20 of their related bone marrow donors. Because TRA and TRB clonality correlated tightly in 9 samples, the subsequent TCR analyses were limited to TRB only. Public TRB sequences were compared against a database of over 3,600 sequences linked to responses to pathogens, tumor antigens, self-antigens and alloantigens. In 3 patients, TRB sequencing was also performed on up to 3 more blood samples taken 2 to 5.2 years after transplant, and in a handful of patients, pretransplant blood was also TRB-sequenced.

TRB sequencing used genomic DNA with the immunoSEQ assay at survey resolution or the hsTCRB kit. From the authors' description of their analysis: The immunoSEQ software handled the initial read processing, while the LymphoSeq R package was used for the repertoire analyses. Clonality was calculated as 1 minus normalized Shannon entropy, and the Gini coefficient was also calculated for each TRB dataset. To infer phenotypes in unsorted samples, TRB sequences from sorted subsets of the recipient or donor were mapped onto unsorted samples from the same recipient. TCRdb re-hosts the immuneACCESS table, in-frame sequences only. Its copies lack some clones; in the studies checked, an unresolved V gene accounts for under half of them, and the cause for the rest is not known. V, J and clone size are those of that table, while D and trimming were read from the DNA. A total of tens of thousands of clones appear in this sample, approximately 98% of them only once. The ten largest clones represent around 0.15% of the sample.

Study-wide conclusions, independent of this receptor: Across approximately 41 patients, TRB clonality was highly associated with recipient CMV seropositivity and CMV reactivation, and PTCy diversity was similar to diversity in CNI/methotrexate controls. The TRB repertoires of T cells infiltrating skin or GI tract showed only limited overlap with the TRB repertoires of T cells in blood. Donor-recipient similarity was low at 1-2 months but increased during the first year, and donor CD8+ memory clones often dominated later blood repertoires.

In the case of this clone: Its target antigen remains unknown. The record has no base qualities; no much larger clone is one base away.

Viable CD3+CD4+ or CD3+CD8+ cells that were CCR7+CD45RA+CD45RO-CD95-CD27+CD28+ were defined as naive T cells. Peripheral blood samples were provided by related bone marrow donors on the day of marrow donation. Peripheral blood and bone marrow mononuclear cells were isolated by Ficoll-Hypaque density centrifugation and cryopreserved. CD4+ and CD8+ T cells, including naive and memory subsets, were sorted by FACS on a FACSAria II. This receptor was taken from a man aged 35 to 55 in good health, CMV-negative, and a related stem cell transplant donor. The sample comprised naive CD4+ T cells sorted from PBMCs.

The nucleotide sequence reads TGTGCCACTTCTGTAGCTGGGTTCTACGAGCAGTACTTC. The translation is CATSVAGFYEQYF. The chain uses TRBV2 and TRBJ2-7; no confident D gene assignment can be made. The V and J ends are trimmed by 10 bases and 3 bases, leaving 16 bases between them. The CDR3 spans 13 residues, from the cysteine through the phenylalanine. This entry keeps only the CDR3 DNA: 39 bases, framed from base 1. Via the germline V gene, CDR1 is SNHLY and CDR2 FYNNEI.